Detailed here is one T cell receptor (beta chain). The antigen is undetermined. The data originate from a study of T cell repertoires in ileal Crohn's disease. Method: immunoSEQ multiplex PCR; TCRdb's copy keeps in-frame clones and lacks some. The sample yields a few thousand clones, around 85% seen once. Whole-study findings and limits: Within the first postoperative year, endoscopy came at median approximately 6.9 months. Endoscopic recurrence occurred in every patient whose clonality exceeded 26.8%.

The CDR3 spans 14 residues. Trimming cost V 9 bases and J 6 bases; bases outside gene matches: 11. The germline gives CDR1 MNHNS, CDR2 SASEGT. The time point is: neoterminal ileum biopsy at postoperative endoscopy, about 6 months after surgery. Adults with ileal or ileocolonic Crohn's disease and an indication for resection were eligible. The clonotype originates from an adult with Crohn's disease. The J gene is TRBJ1-5, the V gene TRBV6-1; TRBD1 agrees at 7 bases. Material for sequencing was ileal tissue. The chain's CDR3 is CASAGQDWGQPQHF. DNA for the CDR3: TGTGCCAGTGCAGGACAGGATTGGGGTCAGCCCCAGCATTTT.